The source of this TCR beta chain is a study of blood T cells in healthy people across ages. There were healthy Caucasian individuals from Russia, aged about 6 to 100, serving as donors. Findings and limits, study-wide: Changes in expanded clonotypes were possibly confounded, as the CMV status of donors was unknown. The fall in TCR beta diversity per million T cells was roughly linear with age.

This clonotype was seen more than once but under ten times. Its antigen is undetermined. Between the trimmed V and J ends, which lost 6 bases and 6 bases, there was a span of 15 bases. The length of the CDR3 is 13 residues. A second PCR of about 7 to 12 cycles used a sample-barcoded 5' primer and a J-beta primer mix. TCRdb itself ran the 5' RACE reads through MiXCR, one entry per CDR3 protein. This table holds 700,000 or so distinct CDR3 sequences, roughly two fifths found once. This sequence originates from a man older than 75 in good health. Sequencing input: blood. The chain carries TRBV12-3 or TRBV12-4 and TRBJ2-7, with D possibly being TRBD1 (6 bases). The CDR3 is CASRTMTGGEQYF. The CDR3 DNA follows: TGTGCCAGCAGGACGATGACAGGAGGCGAGCAGTACTTC.